This TCR beta chain appears in the sequencing data of a study of blood T cells in healthy people across ages. A J-beta primer mix and a sample-barcoded 5' primer were used in a second PCR of about 6 to 12 cycles. Through a template-switch adaptor with 12 random nucleotides, each cDNA molecule received a tag. TCRdb fed the 5' RACE reads into MiXCR, producing one record per CDR3 protein. The data show 1,500,000 or so distinct CDR3 sequences, with about 45% seen just once and roughly 3.7% held by the top ten. The CDR3 has 14 residues. Germline CDR1 and CDR2: SQVTM and ANQGSEA. Trimming cost V 0 bases and J 11 bases, with 17 bases left between them. Comment on this clonotype: Its antigen is not known.

Study-level results: Unsorted PBMC input precluded a conclusive naive versus antigen-experienced comparison. Aged donors had fewer naive CD4+ cells and lower diversity than long-lived donors.

The chain uses TRBV29-1 and TRBJ2-1; D is tentatively TRBD1 or TRBD2 (6 bases each). The sequence came from a woman younger than 30 in good health. The sequenced sample was blood. Here the CDR3 DNA reads TGCAGCGTTGAAGAAAATAGGGGGGCTGGGCAGCAGTTCTTC. Translating it yields CSVEENRGAGQQFF.